These 22 T cell receptor beta chains originate from one sample sequenced in a study of control samples from healthy donors and cancer patients. TCRdb's copy holds only in-frame clones and misses some; the assay was immunoSEQ multiplex PCR. The table records some 150,000 clones, just under 95% of them present only once. The sequenced sample consisted of blood. These receptors came from a woman between 55 and 75 years old in good health.

The chain is built from TRBV6-2 or TRBV6-3 and TRBJ1-5; 7 bases fit TRBD1. The germline CDR1 and CDR2 sequences are MNHEY and SVGEGT. This CDR3 has 14 amino acids. Losses at the gene ends were 6 bases for V and 8 bases for J; bases not matched to a gene: 10. The CDR3 sequence: CASSRLGGDEPQHF. DNA for the CDR3: TGTGCCAGCAGCCGTCTAGGGGGCGATGAGCCCCAGCATTTT.

This clone was seen once. The chain links TRBV10-3 to TRBJ1-3, with a tentative D call TRBD1 (5 bases). CDR1 is ENHRY and CDR2 is SYGVKD in the germline V gene. This CDR3 contains 13 residues. V lost 4 bases, J lost 8 bases, and 12 bases lay in between. CDR3 DNA sequence: TGTGCCATCAGTGCGGGGCCGCTCGACACCATATATTTT. Its protein is CAISAGPLDTIYF.

V usage is TRBV27 and J usage is TRBJ1-5, with 7 bases identical to TRBD1. V shed 5 bases and J 6 bases; nucleotides not matched to a gene: 7. The CDR3 length is 14 residues. The germline CDR1 and CDR2 sequences are MNHEY and SMNVEV (reference sequence). CDR3 protein: CASSQNRGFQPQHF. In nucleotides, the CDR3 is TGTGCCAGCAGTCAGAACAGGGGATTTCAGCCCCAGCATTTT.

V gene TRBV5-1 combines with J gene TRBJ1-1; no reliable D call. V was trimmed by 4 bases and J by 0 bases, leaving 7 bases between them. The CDR3 has 13 residues. In germline, CDR1 is SGHRS, CDR2 YFSETQ. In DNA, the CDR3 is TGCGCCAGCAGCGTCCGGATGAACACTGAAGCTTTCTTT. The encoded protein is CASSVRMNTEAFF.

This chain joins TRBV7-9 and TRBJ1-2, with 8 bases fitting TRBD1. The germline V gene encodes CDR1 SEHNR and CDR2 FQNEAQ (reference sequence). This CDR3 has 16 amino acids. V lost 3 bases and J lost 1; bases outside the gene matches: 7. This chain's CDR3 is CASSFGRGRGNYGYTF. CDR3 DNA: TGTGCCAGCAGCTTCGGCAGGGGGCGTGGTAACTATGGCTACACCTTC.

The J gene is TRBJ1-1, the V gene TRBV10-3; 7 bases fit TRBD1. The V and J ends lost 0 bases and 1 base, in that order; junction bases with no gene match: 2. Per the germline V gene, CDR1 is ENHRY and CDR2 is SYGVKD. The CDR3 contains 15 residues. The CDR3 loop reads CAISESGQRNTEAFF. The CDR3 region has the DNA TGTGCCATCAGTGAGTCGGGACAGAGGAACACTGAAGCTTTCTTT.

The rearrangement joins TRBV7-9 to TRBJ1-5; unclear D gene. Trimming stripped 3 bases from V and 1 base from J, with 10 bases between. CDR3 size: 15 residues. CDR1 is SEHNR, CDR2 FQNEAQ, per germline (reference sequence). CDR3 DNA: TGTGCCAGCAGCTTTGGTTCGTCAAGCAATCAGCCCCAGCATTTT. Translating it yields CASSFGSSSNQPQHF.

The chain joins TRBV5-1 to TRBJ1-2; D call uncertain. The germline V gene encodes CDR1 SGHRS and CDR2 YFSETQ. The germline V and J ends were trimmed by 5 bases and 4 bases, with 18 bases remaining between them. The CDR3 runs 15 residues. CDR3 in amino acids: CASRHKTDGSYGYTF. CDR3 DNA: TGCGCCAGCAGACACAAAACGGACGGGTCCTATGGCTACACCTTC.

The rearrangement uses TRBV12-3 or TRBV12-4 and TRBJ2-1; possible D gene TRBD2, 5 bases. The CDR3 sequence is 11 residues long. V was pared by 3 bases and J by 8 bases, with 5 bases between. The CDR3 protein is CASSFGDEQFF. Here the CDR3 DNA reads TGTGCCAGCAGTTTCGGGGATGAGCAGTTCTTC.

This clone occurred once. The gene calls are TRBV10-3 and TRBJ2-7; unclear D gene. The V end was cut by 1 base, the J end by 7 bases, with 5 bases between. Germline lookup yields CDR1 ENHRY and CDR2 SYGVKD. CDR3 length: 11 amino acids. CDR3 loop: CAISEFGEQYF. The CDR3 region has the DNA TGTGCCATCAGTGAGTTCGGGGAGCAGTACTTC.

The chain is built from TRBV12-3 or TRBV12-4 and TRBJ1-1; D remains ambiguous. V lost 8 bases, J lost 4 bases, and 14 bases lay in between. This CDR3 comprises 13 residues. The DNA for the CDR3 is TGTGCCAGCTCCCGCGGGGAGGGCACTGAAGCTTTCTTT. This codes for CASSRGEGTEAFF.

CDR3 sequence: CASSLGQGEHYGYTF. The CDR3 nucleotides read TGTGCCAGCAGCTTAGGACAGGGGGAGCACTATGGCTACACCTTC. The rearrangement links TRBV7-3 to TRBJ1-2, with 10 bases that match TRBD1. The CDR3 totals 15 residues. J lost 3 bases, V lost 2 bases, and 3 bases had no gene match. Germline CDR1 and CDR2: SGHTA and FQGTGA. Drawing the rest from reference TRBV7-3 and TRBJ1-2, the complete variable domain is GAGVSQTPSNKVTEKGKYVELRCDPISGHTALYWYRQSLGQGPEFLIYFQGTGAADDSGLPNDRFFAVRPEGSVSTLKIQRTERGDSAVYLCASSLGQGEHYGYTFGSGTRLTVV.

V is TRBV6-2 or TRBV6-3 and J is TRBJ2-1; 9 bases fit TRBD1. From germline, CDR1 is MNHEY and CDR2 SVGEGT. V dropped 4 bases and J dropped 8; count of bases not matched to a gene: 6. The CDR3 totals 14 residues. The CDR3 DNA is TGTGCCAGCAGTTCCACTTGGACAGGGGATGAGCAGTTCTTC. Residues: CASSSTWTGDEQFF.

The V and J genes are TRBV23-1 and TRBJ2-2; possibly TRBD2 for D (5 bases). TRBV23-1 is labeled an ORF, and its function is uncertain. The ends were cut back, 0 bases at V and 5 bases at J, with 16 bases in the middle. The length of the CDR3 is 17 residues. The CDR3 DNA sequence: TGCGCCAGCAGTCAATCTCCGGACTGTACGAGGACCGGGGAGCTGTTTTTT. Amino acid sequence: CASSQSPDCTRTGELFF.

The chain links TRBV9 to TRBJ1-4; D call uncertain. The V end was cut by 1 base, the J end by 8 bases, with 9 bases between. The CDR3 length is 13 residues. In germline, CDR1 is SGDLS, CDR2 YYNGEE. The CDR3 is CASSVNSNEKLFF. CDR3 DNA sequence: TGTGCCAGCAGCGTAAATAGTAACGAAAAACTGTTTTTT.

This clone was detected once. The chain combines TRBV10-1 with TRBJ2-7; 9 positions match TRBD1. After removal of 6 bases from V and 4 bases from J, the junction contained 10 bases not matched to a gene. The CDR3 runs 15 residues. CDR1 WNHNN and CDR2 SYGVQD come from the germline V gene (reference sequence). The CDR3 DNA reads as TGCGCCAGCAGCCATGGACAGGGGATTTCGTACGAGCAGTACTTC. Encoded protein: CASSHGQGISYEQYF.

In its sample, this clone was seen once. The rearrangement links TRBV27 to TRBJ1-2, with 10 bases lining up with TRBD1. This CDR3 comprises 14 residues. J gave up 10 bases and V 3 bases, and 8 bases lay outside the gene matches. The germline CDR1 and CDR2 sequences are MNHEY and SMNVEV (reference sequence). The DNA for the CDR3 is TGTGCCAGCAGTTTGGGGGACAGGGGATACGACTACACCTTC. This gives the protein CASSLGDRGYDYTF.

This clone showed up just once. This chain joins TRBV7-2 and TRBJ2-5; 9 bases are a match to TRBD1. This CDR3 has 14 residues. Germline V gives CDR1 SGHTA, CDR2 FQGNSA. Germline trimming cut 9 bases from V and 7 bases from J; bases unmatched to any gene: 12. The CDR3 spells CASRPPGQGGTQYF. As DNA, the CDR3 is TGTGCCAGTCGACCCCCGGGACAGGGTGGGACCCAGTACTTC.

V is TRBV6-5 and J is TRBJ1-2; D remains unclear. The V end was cut by 2 bases, the J end by 1 base, with 5 bases between. The CDR3 extends over 13 amino acids. Germline assignment: CDR1 MNHEY and CDR2 SVGAGI. CDR3 residues: CASSYVFNYGYTF. The CDR3 DNA reads as TGTGCCAGCAGTTACGTCTTTAACTATGGCTACACCTTC.

The V call is TRBV5-1, the J call TRBJ1-5; D unresolved. The CDR3 runs 14 residues. CDR1 SGHRS and CDR2 YFSETQ come from the germline V gene. The V end was cut by 0 bases, the J end by 3 bases, with 7 bases between. This CDR3 reads CASSLGGNNQPQHF. CDR3 bases: TGCGCCAGCAGCTTGGGAGGAAACAATCAGCCCCAGCATTTT.

This sequence joins TRBV4-2 and TRBJ1-1, with 10 bases identical to TRBD1. The V segment lost 4 bases and the J segment 3 bases; nucleotides outside the gene matches: 5. Germline V lookup: CDR1 LGHNA, CDR2 YNFKEQ. The CDR3 totals 15 residues. The CDR3 spells CASSPGGTGDTEAFF. In nucleotides, the CDR3 is TGTGCCAGCAGCCCCGGGGGGACAGGGGACACTGAAGCTTTCTTT.

The chain uses TRBV7-9 and TRBJ1-2; TRBD1 agrees at 8 bases. This CDR3 region has 15 residues. The J segment lost 7 bases and the V segment lost 1 base, leaving 8 bases of the junction unmatched. CDR1 and CDR2 from the germline V gene are SEHNR and FQNEAQ (reference sequence). The DNA for the CDR3 is TGTGCCAGCAGCTTAGGGTCCAGGGGGCATAGTGGCTACACCTTC. This codes for CASSLGSRGHSGYTF.